These 20 T cell receptor beta chains originate from one sample sequenced in a study of T cell repertoires and Cas9 in healthy adults listed by TCRdb under 2018. To prepare the library, the immunoSEQ multiplex PCR assay was applied. Entries here come from immuneACCESS through TCRdb and include only in-frame sequences with V and J called. Some clones fail to appear in such tables; in the studies checked, an unresolved V gene covers under half of the shortfall, and the cause of the remainder is unknown. Within this sample are over 14,000 clones, with roughly nine tenths of them counted one time only. In total, the top ten clones hold about 1.5% of the sample. Sequencing used Tregs (CD4+, CD25+, CD127-, CD137-, CD154-) from PBMCs; culture status not recorded. Source of these receptors: a human donor in good health.

The chain uses TRBV9 and TRBJ2-3; 14 bases align to TRBD2. CDR3 size: 18 residues. Germline CDR1 SGDLS, CDR2 YYNGEE. V was pared by 0 bases and J by 7 bases, with 10 bases of the junction left unmatched. CDR3 coding DNA: TGTGCCAGCAGCGTAGGTTGGACTAGCGGGAGGACCTTAAATACGCAGTATTTT. This codes for CASSVGWTSGRTLNTQYF.

This clone was found once. The chain employs TRBV6-5 and TRBJ2-2; tentative D call: TRBD1 (5 bases). The CDR3 extends over 12 amino acids. Looked up from germline, CDR1 is MNHEY and CDR2 is SVGAGI. V was pared by 6 bases and J by 4 bases, with 6 bases between. CDR3 DNA: TGTGCCAGCAGCAGGGCCACCGGGGAGCTGTTTTTT. This translates into CASSRATGELFF.

This chain uses TRBV10-3 with TRBJ1-1, with D hard to call. Germline V gene sequence: CDR1 ENHRY, CDR2 SYGVKD. The V and J ends lost 2 bases and 4 bases respectively, with 5 bases between them. This CDR3 is 12 amino acids long. This CDR3 is CAISEEGTEAFF. Here the CDR3 DNA reads TGTGCCATCAGTGAGGAGGGCACTGAAGCTTTCTTT.

The chain joins TRBV7-9 to TRBJ2-7; D unresolved. The V gene's germline CDR1 is SEHNR and CDR2 FQNEAQ (reference sequence). The ends were cut back, 5 bases at V and 6 bases at J, with 8 bases in the middle. CDR3 length: 11 residues. The CDR3 sequence: CASSPGPEQYF. The CDR3 bases are TGTGCCAGCAGCCCCGGACCCGAGCAGTACTTC. The complete variable domain, with remaining parts taken from reference TRBV7-9 and TRBJ2-7, reads DTGVSQNPRHKITKRGQNVTFRCDPISEHNRLYWYRQTLGQGPEFLTYFQNEAQLEKSRLLSDRFSAERPKGSFSTLEIQRTEQGDSAMYLCASSPGPEQYFGPGTRLTVT.

The chain links TRBV6-6 to TRBJ2-7, with 15 positions matching TRBD2. There are 15 residues in the CDR3. The V gene end was trimmed by 10 bases and the J gene end by 3 bases; junction bases not matched to a gene: 7. Germline CDR1 and CDR2: MNHNY and SVGAGI (reference sequence). CDR3 sequence (DNA): TGTGCCACCGGACTAGCGGGGGGGCCGGGCTACGAGCAGTACTTC. Protein product: CATGLAGGPGYEQYF.

V is TRBV29-1 and J is TRBJ2-3, with TRBD2 as a possible D gene (5 bases). Germline V gives CDR1 SQVTM, CDR2 ANQGSEA. The CDR3 contains 15 residues. V was clipped by 0 bases and J by 2 bases, with 12 bases between them. CDR3 sequence: CSVEEMLANTDTQYF. CDR3 coding DNA: TGCAGCGTTGAAGAGATGTTAGCGAACACAGATACGCAGTATTTT.

The chain combines TRBV5-4 with TRBJ2-3; D is tentatively TRBD1 or TRBD2 (5 bases each). The ends were cut back, 0 bases at V and 7 bases at J, with 18 bases in the middle. This CDR3 has 16 amino acids. Germline loops: CDR1 SGHNT, CDR2 YYREEE (reference sequence). The CDR3 reads CASSLAPGPTSYTQYF. The DNA for the CDR3 is TGTGCCAGCAGCTTGGCCCCGGGGCCGACCTCTTATACGCAGTATTTT.

The chain uses TRBV7-6 and TRBJ2-7; D may be TRBD1 (6 bases). Germline CDR1 reads SGHVS; CDR2 reads FNYEAQ. The length of the CDR3 is 13 residues. Trimming took off 2 bases at V and 5 bases at J, with 10 bases between the two ends. The CDR3 reads CASSLKGTNEQYF. The CDR3 DNA reads as TGTGCCAGCAGCTTAAAAGGGACAAACGAGCAGTACTTC.

The chain combines TRBV9 with TRBJ1-1; D is undetermined. The germline V and J ends were trimmed by 0 bases and 0 bases, with 6 bases remaining between them. This CDR3 has 14 residues. Germline values: CDR1 SGDLS, CDR2 YYNGEE. This chain's CDR3 is CASSVGQLNTEAFF. CDR3 in DNA: TGTGCCAGCAGCGTAGGGCAACTGAACACTGAAGCTTTCTTT. Supplemented by reference TRBV9 and TRBJ1-1, the full variable domain reads DSGVTQTPKHLITATGQRVTLRCSPRSGDLSVYWYQQSLDQGLQFLIQYYNGEERAKGNILERFSAQQFPDLHSELNLSSLELGDSALYFCASSVGQLNTEAFFGQGTRLTVV.

The J gene is TRBJ2-1, the V gene TRBV2; D is possibly TRBD1 or TRBD2 (5 bases each). Germline CDR1 and CDR2: SNHLY and FYNNEI. The CDR3 spans 15 residues. The V gene lost 7 bases and the J gene lost 0 bases, with 13 bases spanning the gap. CDR3 DNA sequence: TGTGCCAGCAAAATAGAGGGGAGCTCCTACAATGAGCAGTTCTTC. As protein: CASKIEGSSYNEQFF.

The V call is TRBV29-1, the J call TRBJ2-3, with TRBD2 matching 15 bases. From germline, CDR1 is SQVTM and CDR2 ANQGSEA. The CDR3 runs 16 residues. V shed 4 bases, J shed 4 bases, and the junction held 6 bases outside the gene matches. In DNA form, the CDR3 reads TGCAGCGTTGTGGGACTAGCGGGGGGCCAAGCAGATACGCAGTATTTT. It translates to CSVVGLAGGQADTQYF.

In nucleotides, the CDR3 is TGTGCCAGCAGCACGCGACAGCGGGAGGACAATGAGCAGTTCTTC. Protein: CASSTRQREDNEQFF. The gene calls are TRBV7-9 and TRBJ2-1; 9 nucleotides agree with TRBD2. V was pared by 5 bases and J by 5 bases, with 7 bases of the junction left unmatched. Germline CDR1 and CDR2: SEHNR and FQNEAQ (reference sequence). The CDR3 is made up of 15 amino acids.

The chain recombines TRBV7-9 with TRBJ1-1; 8 bases agree with TRBD1. V gave up 5 bases and J gave up 4 bases; unmatched junction bases: 3. CDR3 length: 13 residues. Germline lookup yields CDR1 SEHNR and CDR2 FQNEAQ (reference sequence). The CDR3 spells CASSPTGGTEAFF. The CDR3 nucleotides read TGTGCCAGCAGCCCTACAGGGGGCACTGAAGCTTTCTTT.

Comments on this clone: One end of the junction does not line up with germline, which may come from a read error. The chain employs TRBV7-6 and TRBJ1-2, with TRBD1 identical over 8 bases. The CDR3 has 13 amino acids. CDR1 is SGHVS and CDR2 is FNYEAQ in the germline V gene. Here the CDR3 DNA reads TGTGCCAGCAGCCAAGGACAGGGTGGTAGCTACGCCTTC. Residues: CASSQGQGGSYAF.

The CDR3 region is CASSQAGGSGNTIYF. In DNA, the CDR3 is TGCGCCAGCAGCCAAGCTGGGGGCTCTGGAAACACCATATATTTT. The rearrangement uses TRBV4-1 and TRBJ1-3; possibly TRBD1 for D (5 bases). The V gene lost 1 base and the J gene lost 0 bases, with 7 bases spanning the gap. The CDR3 extends over 15 amino acids. Germline lookup yields CDR1 MGHRA and CDR2 YSYEKL.

The CDR3 is CASSYGQGEAFF. CDR3 bases: TGCGCCAGCAGCTATGGACAGGGTGAAGCTTTCTTT. J is TRBJ1-1 and V is TRBV5-1; 8 nucleotides line up with TRBD1. This CDR3 region has 12 residues. The V segment lost 3 bases and the J segment 7 bases; nucleotides outside the gene matches: 2. Germline V gene lookup returns CDR1 SGHRS and CDR2 YFSETQ. Full variable domain (outside the CDR3, taken from reference TRBV5-1 and TRBJ1-1): KAGVTQTPRYLIKTRGQQVTLSCSPISGHRSVSWYQQTPGQGLQFLFEYFSETQRNKGNFPGRFSGRQFSNSRSEMNVSTLELGDSALYLCASSYGQGEAFFGQGTRLTVV.

The genes are TRBV5-1 and TRBJ2-5; D assignment may be TRBD1 or TRBD2 (5 bases each). CDR1 and CDR2 from the germline V gene are SGHRS and YFSETQ. V shed 3 bases and J shed 1 base, with 10 bases lying between them. The CDR3 spans 14 residues. CDR3 protein: CASSWGGLQETQYF. DNA for the CDR3: TGCGCCAGCAGCTGGGGCGGACTCCAAGAGACCCAGTACTTC.

This clone appeared a single time. The gene calls are TRBV5-6 and TRBJ2-1, with 14 bases fitting TRBD2. In germline, CDR1 is SGHDT, CDR2 YYEEEE. The CDR3 runs 15 residues. V was clipped by 5 bases and J by 8 bases; unmatched bases: 6. CDR3 amino acids: CASRFGLAGGHEQFF. The CDR3 DNA follows: TGTGCCAGCAGATTCGGACTAGCGGGAGGCCATGAGCAGTTCTTC.

The chain couples TRBV27 to TRBJ1-3; D possibly corresponds to TRBD1 (5 bases). The germline V and J ends were trimmed by 6 bases and 0 bases, with 15 bases remaining between them. Per the germline V gene, CDR1 is MNHEY and CDR2 is SMNVEV (reference sequence). CDR3 size: 16 residues. CDR3 in DNA: TGTGCCAGCAGCCCCCGCCGGGACCCCTCTGGAAACACCATATATTTT. This codes for CASSPRRDPSGNTIYF.

The CDR3 is CASSYHRDRGYEQYF. CDR3 DNA sequence: TGTGCCAGCAGTTACCACCGGGACAGGGGTTACGAGCAGTACTTC. The chain links TRBV6-6 to TRBJ2-7; 10 nucleotides match TRBD1. This CDR3 comprises 15 residues. Germline loops: CDR1 MNHNY, CDR2 SVGAGI (reference sequence). Unmatched junction bases numbered 5, after V lost 2 bases and J lost 4 bases.